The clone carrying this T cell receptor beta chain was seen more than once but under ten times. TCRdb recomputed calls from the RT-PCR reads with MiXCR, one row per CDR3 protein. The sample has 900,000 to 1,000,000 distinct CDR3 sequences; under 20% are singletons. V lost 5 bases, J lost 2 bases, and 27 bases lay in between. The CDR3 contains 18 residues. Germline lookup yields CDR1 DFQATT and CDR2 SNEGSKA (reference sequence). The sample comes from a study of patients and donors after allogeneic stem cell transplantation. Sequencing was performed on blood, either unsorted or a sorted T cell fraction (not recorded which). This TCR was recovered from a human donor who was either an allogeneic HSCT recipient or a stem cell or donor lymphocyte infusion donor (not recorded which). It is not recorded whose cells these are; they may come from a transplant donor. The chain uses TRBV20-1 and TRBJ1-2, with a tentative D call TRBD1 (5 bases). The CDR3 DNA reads TGCAGTGCTTCCGGGACGGATGGGGTAACAAGGACGAACTATGGCTACACCTTC. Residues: CSASGTDGVTRTNYGYTF.